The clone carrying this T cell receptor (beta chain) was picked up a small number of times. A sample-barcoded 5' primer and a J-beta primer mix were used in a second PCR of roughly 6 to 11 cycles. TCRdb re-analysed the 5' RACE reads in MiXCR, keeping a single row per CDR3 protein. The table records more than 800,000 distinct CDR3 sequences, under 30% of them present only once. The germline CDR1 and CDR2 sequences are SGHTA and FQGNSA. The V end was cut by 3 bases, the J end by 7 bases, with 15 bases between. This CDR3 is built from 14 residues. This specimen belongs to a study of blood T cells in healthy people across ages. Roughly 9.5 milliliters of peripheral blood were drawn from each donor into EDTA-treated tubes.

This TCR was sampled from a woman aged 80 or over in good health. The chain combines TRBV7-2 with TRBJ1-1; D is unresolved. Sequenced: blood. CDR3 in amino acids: CASSLGGRGREAFF. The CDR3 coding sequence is TGTGCCAGCAGCTTGGGTGGGAGAGGGCGTGAAGCTTTCTTT.